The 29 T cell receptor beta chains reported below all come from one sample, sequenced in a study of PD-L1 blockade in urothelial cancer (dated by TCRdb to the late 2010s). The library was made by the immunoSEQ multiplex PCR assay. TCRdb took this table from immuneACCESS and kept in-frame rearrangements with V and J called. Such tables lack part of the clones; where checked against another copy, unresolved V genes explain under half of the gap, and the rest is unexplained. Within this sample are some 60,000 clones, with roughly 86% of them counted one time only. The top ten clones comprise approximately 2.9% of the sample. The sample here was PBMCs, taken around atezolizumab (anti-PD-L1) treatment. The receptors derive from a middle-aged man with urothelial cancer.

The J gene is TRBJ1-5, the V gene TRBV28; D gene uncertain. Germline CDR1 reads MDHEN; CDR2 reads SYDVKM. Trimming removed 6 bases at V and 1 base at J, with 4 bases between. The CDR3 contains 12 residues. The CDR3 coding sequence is TGTGCCAGCAGCCAGAGCAATCAGCCCCAGCATTTT. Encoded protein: CASSQSNQPQHF.

CDR3: CASSLGTSGNTGELFF. Here the CDR3 DNA reads TGCGCCAGCAGCCTAGGGACTAGCGGCAACACCGGGGAGCTGTTTTTT. V gene TRBV5-1 combines with J gene TRBJ2-2, with 11 bases that match TRBD2. The CDR3 sequence is 16 residues long. Germline V gene data show CDR1 as SGHRS and CDR2 as YFSETQ. The trim removed 4 bases at V and 2 bases at J, leaving 4 bases unmatched. Together with reference TRBV5-1 and TRBJ2-2, the CDR3 gives the full variable domain: KAGVTQTPRYLIKTRGQQVTLSCSPISGHRSVSWYQQTPGQGLQFLFEYFSETQRNKGNFPGRFSGRQFSNSRSEMNVSTLELGDSALYLCASSLGTSGNTGELFFGEGSRLTVL.

This chain's CDR3 is CASRQGNQPQHF. The CDR3 bases are TGTGCCAGCAGACAGGGGAATCAGCCCCAGCATTTT. This chain connects TRBV16 to TRBJ1-5; 7 bases match TRBD1. The junction had 0 bases not matched to a gene; V was cut back by 6 bases and J by 4 bases. Germline V gene data show CDR1 as KGHSY and CDR2 as FQNENV. The CDR3 spans 12 residues.

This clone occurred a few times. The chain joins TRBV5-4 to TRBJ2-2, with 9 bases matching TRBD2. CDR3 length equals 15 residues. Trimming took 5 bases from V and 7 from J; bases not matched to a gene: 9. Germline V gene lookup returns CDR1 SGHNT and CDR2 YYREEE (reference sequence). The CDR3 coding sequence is TGTGCCAGCAGACTCGGCGGGAGGGCCAACGGGGAGCTGTTTTTT. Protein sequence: CASRLGGRANGELFF. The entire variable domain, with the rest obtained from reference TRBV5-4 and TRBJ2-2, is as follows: ETGVTQSPTHLIKTRGQQVTLRCSSQSGHNTVSWYQQALGQGPQFIFQYYREEENGRGNFPPRFSGLQFPNYSSELNVNALELDDSALYLCASRLGGRANGELFFGEGSRLTVL.

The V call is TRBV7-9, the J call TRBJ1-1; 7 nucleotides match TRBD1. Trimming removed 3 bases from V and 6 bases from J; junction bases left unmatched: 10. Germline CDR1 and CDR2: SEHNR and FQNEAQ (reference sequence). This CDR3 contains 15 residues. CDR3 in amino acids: CASSFDGVGGSEAFF. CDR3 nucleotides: TGTGCCAGCAGCTTCGACGGGGTAGGGGGCTCTGAAGCTTTCTTT.

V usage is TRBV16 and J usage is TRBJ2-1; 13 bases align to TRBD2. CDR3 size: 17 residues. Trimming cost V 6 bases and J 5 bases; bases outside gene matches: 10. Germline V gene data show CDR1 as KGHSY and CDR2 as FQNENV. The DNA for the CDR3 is TGTGCCAGCAGACTAATTGCAGGGACTAGCGGGGACAATGAGCAGTTCTTC. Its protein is CASRLIAGTSGDNEQFF.

CDR3 bases: TGTGCCAGCAGCGCCACTCCCTGGGCCAACGTCCTGACTTTC. Encoded protein: CASSATPWANVLTF. The gene calls are TRBV9 and TRBJ2-6; D gene unclear. The CDR3 spans 14 residues. CDR1 and CDR2 from the germline V gene are SGDLS and YYNGEE. V gave up 3 bases and J gave up 5 bases, with 9 bases separating them.

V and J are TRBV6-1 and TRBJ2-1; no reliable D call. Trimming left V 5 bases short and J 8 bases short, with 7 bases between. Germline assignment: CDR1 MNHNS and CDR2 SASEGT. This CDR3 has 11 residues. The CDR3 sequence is CASSIAHEQFF. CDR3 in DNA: TGTGCCAGCAGTATAGCCCATGAGCAGTTCTTC.

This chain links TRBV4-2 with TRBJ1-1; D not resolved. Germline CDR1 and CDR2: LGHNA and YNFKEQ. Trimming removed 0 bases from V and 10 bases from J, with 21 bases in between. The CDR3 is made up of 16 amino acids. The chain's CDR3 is CASSQDFPSPEVGAFF. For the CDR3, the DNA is TGTGCCAGCAGCCAAGATTTCCCGTCCCCGGAGGTGGGAGCTTTCTTT.

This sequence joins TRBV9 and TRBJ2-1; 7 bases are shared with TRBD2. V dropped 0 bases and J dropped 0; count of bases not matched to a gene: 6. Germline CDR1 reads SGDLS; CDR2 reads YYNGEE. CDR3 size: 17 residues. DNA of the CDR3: TGTGCCAGCAGCGTAGTTCCGGGAGGAAGCTCCTACAATGAGCAGTTCTTC. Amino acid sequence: CASSVVPGGSSYNEQFF.

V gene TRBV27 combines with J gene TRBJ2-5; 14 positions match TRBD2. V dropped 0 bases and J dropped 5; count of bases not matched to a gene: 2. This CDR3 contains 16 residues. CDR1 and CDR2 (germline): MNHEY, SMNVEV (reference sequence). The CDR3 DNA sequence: TGTGCCAGCAGTTTATCCGGGACTAGCGGGAGTGAGACCCAGTACTTC. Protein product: CASSLSGTSGSETQYF.

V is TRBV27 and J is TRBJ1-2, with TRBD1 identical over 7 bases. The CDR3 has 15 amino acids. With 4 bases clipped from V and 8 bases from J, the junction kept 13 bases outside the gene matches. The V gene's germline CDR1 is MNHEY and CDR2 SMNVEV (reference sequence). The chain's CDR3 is CASSSQGVGIRGYTF. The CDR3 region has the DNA TGTGCCAGCAGTTCCCAGGGGGTAGGAATCAGAGGCTACACCTTC.

The CDR3 is CASSLEGATGQPQHF. The CDR3 bases are TGCGCCAGCAGCTTGGAGGGGGCCACGGGTCAGCCCCAGCATTTT. V gene TRBV5-1 combines with J gene TRBJ1-5; 7 nucleotides align to TRBD1. In germline, CDR1 is SGHRS, CDR2 YFSETQ. The CDR3 spans 15 residues. The V segment lost 0 bases and the J segment 6 bases; nucleotides outside the gene matches: 6.

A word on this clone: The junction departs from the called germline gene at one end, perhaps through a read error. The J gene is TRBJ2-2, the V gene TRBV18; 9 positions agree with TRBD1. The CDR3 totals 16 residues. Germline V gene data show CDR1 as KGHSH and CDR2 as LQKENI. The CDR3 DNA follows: TGTGCCAGCTCGCCACAGGGGGCGCAGTTGACCGGGGAGCTGTTTTTT. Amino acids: CASSPQGAQLTGELFF.

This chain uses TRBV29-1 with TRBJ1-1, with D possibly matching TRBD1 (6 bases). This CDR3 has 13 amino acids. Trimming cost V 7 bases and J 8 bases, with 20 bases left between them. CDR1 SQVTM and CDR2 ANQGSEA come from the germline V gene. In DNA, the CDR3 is TGCAGCGCATCTTCCGGGACAAGGGTCGAAGCTTTCTTT. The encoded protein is CSASSGTRVEAFF. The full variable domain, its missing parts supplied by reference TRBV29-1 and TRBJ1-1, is SAVISQKPSRDICQRGTSLTIQCQVDSQVTMMFWYRQQPGQSLTLIATANQGSEATYESGFVIDKFPISRPNLTFSTLTVSNMSPEDSSIYLCSASSGTRVEAFFGQGTRLTVV.

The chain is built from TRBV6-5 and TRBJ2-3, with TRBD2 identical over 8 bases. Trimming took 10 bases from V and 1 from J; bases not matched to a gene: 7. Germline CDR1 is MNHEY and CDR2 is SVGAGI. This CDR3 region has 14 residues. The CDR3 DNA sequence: TGTGCCACGCGACTAGCGTACGGCACAGATACGCAGTATTTT. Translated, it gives CATRLAYGTDTQYF.

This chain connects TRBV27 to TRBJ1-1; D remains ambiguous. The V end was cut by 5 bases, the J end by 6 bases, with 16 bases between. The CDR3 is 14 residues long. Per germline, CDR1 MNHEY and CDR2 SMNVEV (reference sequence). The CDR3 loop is CASSRDVPGAEAFF. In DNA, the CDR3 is TGTGCCAGCAGTCGCGACGTCCCCGGGGCTGAAGCTTTCTTT.

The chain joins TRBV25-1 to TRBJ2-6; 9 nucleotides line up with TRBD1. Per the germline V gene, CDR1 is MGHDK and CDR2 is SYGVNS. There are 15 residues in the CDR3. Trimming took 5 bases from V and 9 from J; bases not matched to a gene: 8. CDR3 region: CASSKAGTGNNVLTF. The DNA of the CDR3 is TGTGCCAGCAGTAAGGCCGGGACAGGGAACAACGTCCTGACTTTC.

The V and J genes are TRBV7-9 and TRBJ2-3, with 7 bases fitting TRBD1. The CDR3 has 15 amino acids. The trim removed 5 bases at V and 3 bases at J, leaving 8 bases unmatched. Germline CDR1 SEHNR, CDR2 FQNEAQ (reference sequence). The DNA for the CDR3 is TGTGCCAGCAGCCCCGACAGGGTCGGTACAGATACGCAGTATTTT. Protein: CASSPDRVGTDTQYF.

The CDR3 region has the DNA TGTGCCAGTAGTATGACATACAATGAGCAGTTCTTC. Its translation: CASSMTYNEQFF. The chain uses TRBV19 and TRBJ2-1; D gene uncertain. Trimming took 3 bases from V and 4 from J, leaving 4 bases between them. CDR1 and CDR2 from the germline V gene are LNHDA and SQIVND (reference sequence). This CDR3 contains 12 residues.

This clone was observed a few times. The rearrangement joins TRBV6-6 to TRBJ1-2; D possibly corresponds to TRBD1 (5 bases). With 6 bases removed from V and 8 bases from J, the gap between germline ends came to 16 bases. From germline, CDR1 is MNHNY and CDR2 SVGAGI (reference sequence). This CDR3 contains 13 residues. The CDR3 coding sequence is TGTGCCAGCAGAGGCGACAGCGGAGGGGGCTACACCTTC. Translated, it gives CASRGDSGGGYTF.

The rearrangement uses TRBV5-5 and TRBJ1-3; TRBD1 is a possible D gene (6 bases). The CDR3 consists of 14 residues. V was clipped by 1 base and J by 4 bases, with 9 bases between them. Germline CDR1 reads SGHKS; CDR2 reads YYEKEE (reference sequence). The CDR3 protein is CASSLLQGGNTIYF. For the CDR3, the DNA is TGTGCCAGCAGCTTGTTACAGGGAGGAAACACCATATATTTT. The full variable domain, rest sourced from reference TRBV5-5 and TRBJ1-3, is DAGVTQSPTHLIKTRGQQVTLRCSPISGHKSVSWYQQVLGQGPQFIFQYYEKEERGRGNFPDRFSARQFPNYSSELNVNALLLGDSALYLCASSLLQGGNTIYFGEGSWLTVV.

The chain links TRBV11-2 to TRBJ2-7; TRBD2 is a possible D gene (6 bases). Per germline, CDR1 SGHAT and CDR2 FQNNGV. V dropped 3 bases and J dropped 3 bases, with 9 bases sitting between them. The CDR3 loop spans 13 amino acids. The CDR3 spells CASSFSGGYEQYF. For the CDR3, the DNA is TGTGCCAGCAGCTTCTCCGGGGGCTACGAGCAGTACTTC.

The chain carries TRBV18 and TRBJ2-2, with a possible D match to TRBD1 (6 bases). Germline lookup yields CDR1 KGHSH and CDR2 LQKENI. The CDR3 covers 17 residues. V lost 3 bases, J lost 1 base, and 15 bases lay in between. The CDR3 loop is CASSPRQTGQNTGELFF. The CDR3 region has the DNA TGTGCCAGCTCACCGCGGCAGACGGGACAGAACACCGGGGAGCTGTTTTTT.

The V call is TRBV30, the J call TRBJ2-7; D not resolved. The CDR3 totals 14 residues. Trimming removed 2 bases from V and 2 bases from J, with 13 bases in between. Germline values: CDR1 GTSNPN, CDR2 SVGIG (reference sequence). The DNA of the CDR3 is TGTGCCTGGAGTAGAATCCGGTCCACCTACGAGCAGTACTTC. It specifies CAWSRIRSTYEQYF.

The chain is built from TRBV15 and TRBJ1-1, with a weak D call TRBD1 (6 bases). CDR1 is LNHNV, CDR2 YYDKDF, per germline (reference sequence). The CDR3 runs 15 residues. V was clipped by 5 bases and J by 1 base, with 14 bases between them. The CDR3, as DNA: TGTGCCACCAGCCGTAACCGGGACAAGAACACTGAAGCTTTCTTT. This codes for CATSRNRDKNTEAFF. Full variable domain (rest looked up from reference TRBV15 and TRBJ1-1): DAMVIQNPRYQVTQFGKPVTLSCSQTLNHNVMYWYQQKSSQAPKLLFHYYDKDFNNEADTPDNFQSRRPNTSFCFLDIRSPGLGDTAMYLCATSRNRDKNTEAFFGQGTRLTVV.

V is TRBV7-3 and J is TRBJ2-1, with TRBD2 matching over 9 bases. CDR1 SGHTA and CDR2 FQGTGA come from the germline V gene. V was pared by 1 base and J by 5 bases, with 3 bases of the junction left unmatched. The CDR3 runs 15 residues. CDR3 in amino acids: CASSLIAGENNEQFF. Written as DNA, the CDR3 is TGTGCCAGCAGCTTAATAGCGGGAGAGAACAATGAGCAGTTCTTC. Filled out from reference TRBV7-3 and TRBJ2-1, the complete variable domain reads GAGVSQTPSNKVTEKGKYVELRCDPISGHTALYWYRQSLGQGPEFLIYFQGTGAADDSGLPNDRFFAVRPEGSVSTLKIQRTERGDSAVYLCASSLIAGENNEQFFGPGTRLTVL.

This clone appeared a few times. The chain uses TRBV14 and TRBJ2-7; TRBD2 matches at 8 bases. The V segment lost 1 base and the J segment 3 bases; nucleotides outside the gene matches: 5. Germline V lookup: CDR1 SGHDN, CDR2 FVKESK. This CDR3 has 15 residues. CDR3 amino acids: CASSQAGTRNYEQYF. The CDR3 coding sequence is TGTGCCAGCAGCCAAGCCGGGACTAGGAACTACGAGCAGTACTTC.

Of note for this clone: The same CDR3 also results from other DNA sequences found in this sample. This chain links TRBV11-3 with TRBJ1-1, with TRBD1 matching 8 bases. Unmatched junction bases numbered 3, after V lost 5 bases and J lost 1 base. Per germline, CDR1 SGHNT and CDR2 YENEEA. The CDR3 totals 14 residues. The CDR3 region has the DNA TGTGCCAGCAGCCCCGGACAGGGGAACACTGAAGCTTTCTTT. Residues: CASSPGQGNTEAFF.